This note documents a single T cell receptor beta chain sequence. The antigen is undetermined. This sample is drawn from a study of shared clonotypes between healthy human individuals. General study findings and limits: Richness estimates generally favored naive over memory subsets. It was anticipated that sequencing depth would influence how many clonotypes donors shared. The study sampled only blood, and tissue repertoires likely differ.

Profiled with immunoSEQ multiplex PCR; TCRdb holds only in-frame clones, not every one. The table shows about 2.3 million clones, with around 92% occurring only once. Specimen: naive CD4+ T cells from PBMCs. The subset was: CD45RA+ positively selected. This clonotype was obtained from a man between 18 and 29 years old in good health. Some clones in this sample may be carry-over from other donors' samples.

CDR3 loop: CASTGSGSVLGYEQYF. CDR3 nucleotides: TGCGCCAGCACAGGTAGCGGGAGTGTGCTTGGGTACGAGCAGTACTTC. The genes are TRBV5-1 and TRBJ2-7, with 9 bases matching TRBD2. Looked up from germline, CDR1 is SGHRS and CDR2 is YFSETQ. The CDR3 totals 16 residues. V dropped 6 bases and J dropped 4; count of bases not matched to a gene: 14.